This passage covers 9 T cell receptor beta chains from one sample sequenced in a study of regulatory T cells in long-lasting Graves disease. For TCR beta, libraries came from iRepertoire HTBI primers and Arm-PCR of CDR3 regions. TCRdb called the multiplex PCR reads again in MiXCR, with one record for every CDR3 protein. The sample yields 500,000 to 700,000 distinct CDR3 sequences, about 32% seen once. Time point denoted: persistent/refractory GD, antithyroid drugs over 5 years with positive TRAb. The TCR library used RNA extracted from PBMCs. Material: peripheral blood mononuclear cells (PBMCs), obtained when the disease was refractory, from a patient treated with antithyroid drugs. These receptors all come from a female donor with Graves disease.

The chain links TRBV5-1 to TRBJ2-5; 11 nucleotides agree with TRBD2. The ends lost 0 bases at V and 5 bases at J; junction bases unmatched: 6. CDR1 and CDR2 from the germline V gene are SGHRS and YFSETQ. The CDR3 extends over 16 amino acids. The CDR3 protein is CASSLATSGSWETQYF. For the CDR3, the DNA is TGCGCCAGCAGCTTGGCCACTAGCGGGAGCTGGGAGACCCAGTACTTC.

The V gene is TRBV3-1, the J gene TRBJ1-2; D perhaps matches TRBD1 (6 bases). V lost 4 bases and J 7 bases, leaving 13 bases between the germline ends. CDR1 and CDR2 from the germline V gene are LGHDT and YNNKEL (reference sequence). The CDR3 length is 13 residues. Written as DNA, the CDR3 is TGTGCCAGCAGCCCCCAGGGGCCGGGTGGCTACACCTTC. Encoded protein: CASSPQGPGGYTF.

The sample holds many counts of this clonotype. The chain couples TRBV6-1 to TRBJ1-2, with D perhaps matching TRBD1 (6 bases). Per germline, CDR1 MNHNS and CDR2 SASEGT. The CDR3 length is 13 residues. V was shortened by 4 bases and J by 2 bases, with 8 bases between the two germline ends. CDR3 protein: CASSGTVNYGYTF. Here the CDR3 DNA reads TGTGCCAGCAGTGGGACAGTCAACTATGGCTACACCTTC.

Many counts were recorded for this clonotype. The chain carries TRBV15 and TRBJ1-1, with D tentatively TRBD1 (5 bases). V lost 1 base to trimming and J lost 6 bases, with 15 bases between them. Germline loops: CDR1 LNHNV, CDR2 YYDKDF (reference sequence). The CDR3 is 15 amino acids. The CDR3 reads CATSRATVGGAEAFF. Written as DNA, the CDR3 is TGTGCCACCAGCAGAGCTACTGTAGGAGGGGCTGAAGCTTTCTTT. The variable domain in full, completed from reference TRBV15 and TRBJ1-1, reads DAMVIQNPRYQVTQFGKPVTLSCSQTLNHNVMYWYQQKSSQAPKLLFHYYDKDFNNEADTPDNFQSRRPNTSFCFLDIRSPGLGDTAMYLCATSRATVGGAEAFFGQGTRLTVV.

The chain uses TRBV20-1 and TRBJ1-1; D is perhaps TRBD1 (5 bases). This CDR3 spans 15 amino acids. Trimming took 3 bases from V and 3 from J, leaving 17 bases between them. The germline V gene encodes CDR1 DFQATT and CDR2 SNEGSKA (reference sequence). CDR3 loop: CSARRMSGIHTEAFF. The DNA of the CDR3 is TGCAGTGCTAGGAGAATGTCAGGGATCCACACTGAAGCTTTCTTT.

This clonotype occurred a few times. V usage is TRBV5-5 and J usage is TRBJ2-2; tentatively, D is TRBD1 (6 bases). The CDR3 is made up of 16 amino acids. Trimming shortened V by 3 bases and J by 0 bases, and 12 bases separated the two germline ends. Germline V gives CDR1 SGHKS, CDR2 YYEKEE (reference sequence). The CDR3 DNA sequence: TGTGCCAGCAGCTGGAACAGGGCCGCGAACACCGGGGAGCTGTTTTTT. This gives the protein CASSWNRAANTGELFF.

This clonotype was detected only a few times. This chain connects TRBV25-1 to TRBJ1-1; TRBD1 agrees at 9 bases. The V gene's germline CDR1 is MGHDK and CDR2 SYGVNS. This CDR3 has 15 residues. Germline trimming cut 6 bases from V and 5 bases from J; bases unmatched to any gene: 10. The CDR3 here is CASRDPGQGVTEAFF. In DNA, the CDR3 is TGTGCCAGCAGAGATCCGGGACAGGGAGTAACTGAAGCTTTCTTT.

With respect to this clonotype: At one end, the junction sequence differs from germline, possibly due to a read error. The gene calls are TRBV9 and TRBJ2-5, with a weak D call TRBD2 (5 bases). CDR3 length: 16 residues. CDR1 is SGDLS, CDR2 YYNGEE, per germline. The CDR3 reads CASNVDGNGVRETQYF. DNA for the CDR3: TGTGCCAGCAACGTAGACGGGAACGGTGTTAGGGAGACCCAGTACTTC.

The sample holds a few counts of this clonotype. The V gene is TRBV28, the J gene TRBJ1-1, with TRBD1 as a possible D gene (5 bases). There are 15 residues in the CDR3. Germline V gene sequence: CDR1 MDHEN, CDR2 SYDVKM. V was clipped by 6 bases and J by 1 base, with 15 bases between them. CDR3 loop: CASSSVWTQNTEAFF. The CDR3 nucleotides read TGTGCCAGCAGCTCCGTCTGGACACAGAACACTGAAGCTTTCTTT.